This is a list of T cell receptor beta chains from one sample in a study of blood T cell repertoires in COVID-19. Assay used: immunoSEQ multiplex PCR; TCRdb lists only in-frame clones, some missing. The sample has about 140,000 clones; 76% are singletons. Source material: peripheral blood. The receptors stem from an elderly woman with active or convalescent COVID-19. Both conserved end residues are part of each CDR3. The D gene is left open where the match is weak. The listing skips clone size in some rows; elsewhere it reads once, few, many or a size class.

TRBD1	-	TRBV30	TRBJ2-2	TGTGCCTGGAGTCCCAGGGGGCGAGGGGCCGGGGAGCTGTTTTTT	CAWSPRGRGAGELFF
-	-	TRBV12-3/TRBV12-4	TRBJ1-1	TGTGCCAGCAGTTTCCCTCCAGAAGAAGCTTTCTTT	CASSFPPEEAFF
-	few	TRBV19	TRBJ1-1	TGTGCCAGTGAAGCCCCGAACGGAATACGAGGAGCTTTCTTT	CASEAPNGIRGAFF
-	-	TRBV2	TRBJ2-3	TGTGCCAGCAGTGTCGGACACGAAAAGCATGATACGCAGTATTTT	CASSVGHEKHDTQYF
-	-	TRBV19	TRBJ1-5	TGTGCCAGTAGTACGGTGCCCGGGGGACGTCAGCCCCAGCATTTT	CASSTVPGGRQPQHF
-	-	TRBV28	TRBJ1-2	TGTGCCAGCAGGCCATCAGGGCCCTATGGCTACACCTTC	CASRPSGPYGYTF
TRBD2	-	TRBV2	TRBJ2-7	TGTGCCAGCAGGGCTGGGCTAGCGGGGGGTGAGAACTCCTACGAGCAGTACTTC	CASRAGLAGGENSYEQYF
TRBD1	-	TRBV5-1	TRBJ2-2	TGCGCCAGCAGCTCTGACAGGGTTGTCACCGGGGAGCTGTTTTTT	CASSSDRVVTGELFF
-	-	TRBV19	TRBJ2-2	TGTGCCAGTACCGAACAGGGGAACACCGGGGAGCTGTTTTTT	CASTEQGNTGELFF
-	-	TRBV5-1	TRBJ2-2	TGCGCCAGCAGCTTTGACCCAGGAACTAACACCGGGGAGCTGTTTTTT	CASSFDPGTNTGELFF
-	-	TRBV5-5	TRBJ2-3	TGTGCCAGCAGCCTGGGGCTTACAGGCACGCAGTATTTT	CASSLGLTGTQYF
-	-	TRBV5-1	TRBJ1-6	TGCGCCAGCAGCTTTTCCTGGACAGAGAGCTCCTATAATTCACCCCTCCACTTT	CASSFSWTESSYNSPLHF
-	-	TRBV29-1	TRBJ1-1	TGCAGCGTTGAAAACAGGAACACTGAAGCTTTCTTT	CSVENRNTEAFF
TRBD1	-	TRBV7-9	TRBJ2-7	TGTGCCAGCAGCTTGGACAGGGATAACTACGAGCAGTACTTC	CASSLDRDNYEQYF
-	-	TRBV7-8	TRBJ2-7	TGTGCCAGCAGCTTTAGACAGCACTACGAGCAGTACTTC	CASSFRQHYEQYF
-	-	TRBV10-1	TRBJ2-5	TGCGCCAGACTCGTACGGGTAGGAGAGACCCAGTACTTC	CARLVRVGETQYF
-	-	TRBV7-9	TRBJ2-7	TGTGCCAGCAGCCCGATTCGGGGCTCCTACGAGCAGTACTTC	CASSPIRGSYEQYF
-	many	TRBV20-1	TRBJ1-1	TGCAGTGCTAGTTGGCCCTACACTGAAGCTTTCTTT	CSASWPYTEAFF
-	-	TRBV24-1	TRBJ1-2	TGTGCCACCAGTGATTCAGGGAACTATGGCTACACCTTC	CATSDSGNYGYTF
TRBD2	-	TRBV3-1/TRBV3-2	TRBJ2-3	TGTGCCAGCATGGCTAGCGGGGGTGTAGATACGCAGTATTTT	CASMASGGVDTQYF
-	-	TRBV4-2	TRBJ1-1	TGTGCCAGCAGCCAAGACGCCACCGCAGGGTACTATGGTCAAAGCACTGAAGCTTTCTTT	CASSQDATAGYYGQSTEAFF
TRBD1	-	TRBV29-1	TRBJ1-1	TGCAGCGAGCTGGGACAGAGGGCTGAAGCTTTCTTT	CSELGQRAEAFF
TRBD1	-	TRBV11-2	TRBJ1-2	TGTGCCAGCAGCCTCTCCTTTGCCGGGACAGGGGACTTATATGGCTACACCTTC	CASSLSFAGTGDLYGYTF
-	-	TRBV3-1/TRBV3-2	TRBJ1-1	TGTGCCAGCAGCCAAGACTCCCGCACTGAAGCTTTCTTT	CASSQDSRTEAFF
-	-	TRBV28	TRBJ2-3	TGTGCCAGCAGTCGTTCGGCAGGGGGGACAGATACGCAGTATTTT	CASSRSAGGTDTQYF
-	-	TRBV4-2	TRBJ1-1	TGTGCCAGCAGCCAAGAAGCCGATAACACTGAAGCTTTCTTT	CASSQEADNTEAFF
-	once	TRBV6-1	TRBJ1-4	TGTGCCAGCAGTGAAAATATTTCGGGATCTGAAAAACTGTTTTTT	CASSENISGSEKLFF
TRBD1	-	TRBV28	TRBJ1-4	TGTGCCAGCAGTTTTATCGGGACAGGGAATGAAAAACTGTTTTTT	CASSFIGTGNEKLFF
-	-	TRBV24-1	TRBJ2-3	TGTGCCACCAGTGAGCGCGACTTCACAGATACGCAGTATTTT	CATSERDFTDTQYF
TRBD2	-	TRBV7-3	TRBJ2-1	TGTGCCAGCAGCCTAAACTCACCGGGACTAGCGGGTGTGAATGAGCAGTTCTTC	CASSLNSPGLAGVNEQFF
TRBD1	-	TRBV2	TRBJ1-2	TGTGCCAGCAGTGATGAGGGGGCGGGAGGCTACACCTTC	CASSDEGAGGYTF
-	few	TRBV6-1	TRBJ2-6	TGTGCCAGCAGTGAGCGGGGTAGTGGGGCCAACGTCCTGACTTTC	CASSERGSGANVLTF
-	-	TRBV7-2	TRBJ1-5	TGTGCCAGCAGCCTCACCGGGACAACCGTTAGCAATCAGCCCCAGCATTTT	CASSLTGTTVSNQPQHF
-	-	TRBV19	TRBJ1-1	TGTGCCAGTAGATGGAGCAAGAACACTGAAGCTTTCTTT	CASRWSKNTEAFF
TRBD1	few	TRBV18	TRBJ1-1	TGTGCCAGCTCACCTCTGACAGGGTTGGATGAAGCTTTCTTT	CASSPLTGLDEAFF
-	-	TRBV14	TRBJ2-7	TGTGCCAGCAGCCAAGTTGGCGGGCGAGGTTTGGAGCAGTACTTC	CASSQVGGRGLEQYF
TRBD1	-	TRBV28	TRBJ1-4	TGTGCCAGCAGTATCCCGACAGGGTCGGTTGAAAAACTGTTTTTT	CASSIPTGSVEKLFF
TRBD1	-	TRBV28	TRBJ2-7	TGTGCCAGCAGGGACGGGACAGGGTGGAACGAGCAGTACTTC	CASRDGTGWNEQYF
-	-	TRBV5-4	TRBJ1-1	TGTGCCAGCAGCCCGGACTATTACGGGCACACTGAAGCTTTCTTT	CASSPDYYGHTEAFF
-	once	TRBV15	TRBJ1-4	TGTGCCACCAGCAGAGATCGCAGGGGCGGTGAAAAACTGTTTTTT	CATSRDRRGGEKLFF
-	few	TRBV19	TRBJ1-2	TGTGCCAGTAGTAAACAGCGAGCGGTGGATGGCTACACCTTC	CASSKQRAVDGYTF
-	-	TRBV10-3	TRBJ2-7	TGTGCCATCGCCGGTGAGGCGGATGGTACCTACGAGCAGTACTTC	CAIAGEADGTYEQYF
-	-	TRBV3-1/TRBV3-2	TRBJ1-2	TGTGCCAGCACTACTACAGGGCGCCACAACGGCTACACCTTC	CASTTTGRHNGYTF
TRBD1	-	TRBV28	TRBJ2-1	TGTGCCAGCACCGGCCGGGACAGGGTTCATGAGCAGTTCTTC	CASTGRDRVHEQFF
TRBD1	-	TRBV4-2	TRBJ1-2	TGTGCCAGCAGCCAACACAAAAGGGGGCAGGGGGCACGTTATGGCTACACCTTC	CASSQHKRGQGARYGYTF
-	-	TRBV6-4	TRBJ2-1	TGTGCCAGCAGCGATCAGGGGGGCCCGTCATCCTACAATGAGCAGTTCTTC	CASSDQGGPSSYNEQFF
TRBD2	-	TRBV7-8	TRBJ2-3	TGTGCCAGCAGCTCCCGGGGCGGGGGGTTGTGGAGTACGCAGTATTTT	CASSSRGGGLWSTQYF
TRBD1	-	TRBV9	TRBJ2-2	TGTGCCAGCAGCTCCCGGGACAGGGTGACCGGGGAGCTGTTTTTT	CASSSRDRVTGELFF
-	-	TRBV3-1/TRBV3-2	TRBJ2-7	TGTGCCAGCAGCCAAGATTATAGGTGGGGCACCTTCTACGAGCAGTACTTC	CASSQDYRWGTFYEQYF
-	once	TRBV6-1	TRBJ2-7	TGTGCCAGCAGTGACCGCCAGGGTGGTCCCTACGAGCAGTACTTC	CASSDRQGGPYEQYF
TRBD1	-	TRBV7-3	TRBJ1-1	TGTGCCAGCAGCCCGAACAGGGGGCGGAACACTGAAGCTTTCTTT	CASSPNRGRNTEAFF
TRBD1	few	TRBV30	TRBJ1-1	TGTGCCTGGAGTGGGACAGGTATCGTGACTGAAGCTTTCTTT	CAWSGTGIVTEAFF